The 10 T cell receptor beta chains in this list originate from one sample, sequenced in a study of technical replicates of blood from a few donors. Sequencing was performed with immunoSEQ multiplex PCR; in TCRdb, only in-frame clones are kept and a portion is missing. The sample includes 70,000 to 95,000 clones, approximately 97% of them seen just once. The source material was T cells isolated from PBMCs. The receptor source for this set is a human donor in good health.

The chain employs TRBV11-2 and TRBJ2-1; no firm D call. Trimming shortened V by 5 bases and J by 3 bases, and 17 bases separated the two germline ends. Per the germline V gene, CDR1 is SGHAT and CDR2 is FQNNGV. This CDR3 is built from 16 residues. CDR3 in DNA: TGTGCCAGCAGCCCCTCCGTGGCGGCCTTCTACAATGAGCAGTTCTTC. Translating it yields CASSPSVAAFYNEQFF.

This rearrangement joins TRBV5-6 to TRBJ1-4, with 9 positions matching TRBD1. The CDR3 has 16 residues. The V and J ends lost 4 bases and 3 bases, in that order; junction bases with no gene match: 7. Germline CDR1 SGHDT, CDR2 YYEEEE. CDR3 coding DNA: TGTGCCAGCAGCACCACAGGGGGCAGGGCTAATGAAAAACTGTTTTTT. Its protein product is CASSTTGGRANEKLFF.

The V gene is TRBV27, the J gene TRBJ2-5; D is unresolved. With 2 bases removed from V and 2 bases from J, the gap between germline ends came to 12 bases. The CDR3 has 15 residues. Germline assignment: CDR1 MNHEY and CDR2 SMNVEV (reference sequence). In DNA, the CDR3 is TGTGCCAGCAGTTTAATTAACAGACCACAAGAGACCCAGTACTTC. Amino acids: CASSLINRPQETQYF.

The J gene is TRBJ1-3, the V gene TRBV27, with 9 positions matching TRBD1. Looked up from germline, CDR1 is MNHEY and CDR2 is SMNVEV (reference sequence). The CDR3 is 15 residues long. J was trimmed by 2 bases and V by 5 bases; bases with no gene match: 4. In DNA form, the CDR3 reads TGTGCCAGCAGTCCATGGACAGGGGCTGGAAACACCATATATTTT. Residues: CASSPWTGAGNTIYF.

This chain links TRBV18 with TRBJ2-7; 7 nucleotides align to TRBD2. V was pared by 1 base and J by 5 bases, with 5 bases of the junction left unmatched. Germline lookup yields CDR1 KGHSH and CDR2 LQKENI. CDR3 length: 14 amino acids. CDR3 amino acids: CASSPRISGNEQYF. The CDR3 region has the DNA TGTGCCAGCTCACCACGGATCAGCGGGAACGAGCAGTACTTC.

The CDR3 loop is CASSLSDSHNQPQHF. DNA of the CDR3: TGTGCCAGCAGCTTGTCGGACAGCCACAATCAGCCCCAGCATTTT. J is TRBJ1-5 and V is TRBV5-6; weak D call: TRBD1 (6 bases). This CDR3 has 15 residues. Looked up from germline, CDR1 is SGHDT and CDR2 is YYEEEE. The germline V and J ends were trimmed by 1 base and 3 bases, with 11 bases remaining between them.

The CDR3 spells CSVEIQDKGYGYTF. CDR3 DNA sequence: TGCAGCGTTGAAATACAGGACAAGGGCTATGGCTACACCTTC. The chain is built from TRBV29-1 and TRBJ1-2, with D tentatively TRBD1 (5 bases). Germline CDR1 is SQVTM and CDR2 is ANQGSEA. This CDR3 contains 14 residues. Trimming shortened V by 2 bases and J by 4 bases, and 14 bases separated the two germline ends. The variable domain in full, completed from reference TRBV29-1 and TRBJ1-2, reads SAVISQKPSRDICQRGTSLTIQCQVDSQVTMMFWYRQQPGQSLTLIATANQGSEATYESGFVIDKFPISRPNLTFSTLTVSNMSPEDSSIYLCSVEIQDKGYGYTFGSGTRLTVV.

This clone was seen only once. The chain is built from TRBV30 and TRBJ2-5, with 11 positions matching TRBD2. The length of the CDR3 is 16 residues. Trimming at V came to 3 bases and at J to 0 bases, leaving 6 bases not matched to a gene. Germline CDR1 is GTSNPN and CDR2 is SVGIG (reference sequence). The CDR3 DNA is TGTGCCTGGAGCAATCGACTAGCGGGGTACCAAGAGACCCAGTACTTC. The encoded protein is CAWSNRLAGYQETQYF.

The chain couples TRBV10-3 to TRBJ1-2; tentative D call: TRBD1 (5 bases). The germline gives CDR1 ENHRY, CDR2 SYGVKD. CDR3 length: 13 residues. Trimming cost V 2 bases and J 3 bases, with 7 bases left between them. In DNA, the CDR3 is TGTGCCATCAGTGAGGACAGAGACTATGGCTACACCTTC. Its protein is CAISEDRDYGYTF.

This rearrangement joins TRBV5-1 to TRBJ2-7, with 8 bases lining up with TRBD1. Trimming at V came to 3 bases and at J to 5 bases, leaving 1 base not matched to a gene. CDR1 and CDR2 (germline): SGHRS, YFSETQ. This CDR3 is built from 12 residues. CDR3: CASSWTGHEQYF. The CDR3, as DNA: TGCGCCAGCAGCTGGACAGGGCACGAGCAGTACTTC.